This is a list of T cell receptor beta chains from one sample in a study of siplizumab effects on memory and regulatory T cells. Produced via immunoSEQ multiplex PCR; TCRdb's table is partial and in-frame only. Of 94,000 or so clones in the sample, 93% were seen once. The specimen was CD8+ T cells sorted from blood. These receptors came from a human donor in good health. The CDR3 runs from the conserved cysteine through the conserved F or W. A D gene is named only where the DNA matches it firmly. Clone size appears in some rows only: once, few, many, or a class for an expanded clone.

d_gene	abundance	v_gene	j_gene	CDR3nt	CDR3aa
-	-	TRBV13	TRBJ2-2	TGTGCCAGCAGCTTAGACCGCCCCGGGGAGCTGTTTTTT	CASSLDRPGELFF
-	-	TRBV7-9	TRBJ1-1	TGTGCCAGCAGCCCCAATAAGGGGGACGAAGCTTTCTTT	CASSPNKGDEAFF
TRBD1	once	TRBV2	TRBJ1-1	TGTGCCAGCAGTGTAGGGACAGGGTATTTGGGCACTGAAGCTTTCTTT	CASSVGTGYLGTEAFF
-	-	TRBV5-1	TRBJ1-1	TGCGCCAGCACTCGAGGGGACACTGAAGCTTTCTTT	CASTRGDTEAFF
-	-	TRBV11-2	TRBJ2-1	TGTGCCAGCAGCGGCAACCGGGACTCACAATACAATGAGCAGTTCTTC	CASSGNRDSQYNEQFF
TRBD1	-	TRBV19	TRBJ2-1	TGTGCCAGTAGTTGGACAGGGCAATACAATGAGCAGTTCTTC	CASSWTGQYNEQFF
TRBD1	-	TRBV5-1	TRBJ2-2	TGCGCCAGCAGCCCACTAATGGACAGGGTGGAGCTGTTTTTT	CASSPLMDRVELFF
TRBD1	-	TRBV30	TRBJ2-7	TGTGCCTGGAGACCGGGACAGGGGCCTCGCGAGCAGTACTTC	CAWRPGQGPREQYF
-	-	TRBV7-9	TRBJ1-1	TGTGCCAGCAGCTTATTGGACAGAGGGGTTCCTGAAGCTTTCTTT	CASSLLDRGVPEAFF
-	-	TRBV25-1	TRBJ2-7	TGTGCCAGCAGTGGGTACAACTACGAGCAGTACTTC	CASSGYNYEQYF
TRBD1	-	TRBV9	TRBJ2-1	TGTGCCAGCAGCATAACCGGGACAGGGGGCAATGAGCAGTTCTTC	CASSITGTGGNEQFF
-	-	TRBV4-1	TRBJ1-2	TGCGCCAGCAGCCCCAGTGTTGGACTTAACTATGGCTACACCTTC	CASSPSVGLNYGYTF
TRBD1	few	TRBV5-6	TRBJ1-1	TGTGCCAGCAGCTTGGGGACAGGGGCTGAAGCTTTCTTT	CASSLGTGAEAFF
-	-	TRBV2	TRBJ2-7	TGTGCCAGCAGTGACACAGCCTACGAGCAGTACTTC	CASSDTAYEQYF
TRBD1	-	TRBV27	TRBJ2-5	TGTGCCAGCAGTTTCCCGGGACAGGGGTTAGAGACCCAGTACTTC	CASSFPGQGLETQYF
TRBD1	-	TRBV19	TRBJ1-1	TGTGCCAGTAGTCTCGGGACAGGGAACACTGAAGCTTTCTTT	CASSLGTGNTEAFF
-	-	TRBV9	TRBJ2-3	TGTGCCAGCAGCGTTTCGGGCACAGATACGCAGTATTTT	CASSVSGTDTQYF
-	-	TRBV7-8	TRBJ2-7	TGTGCCAGCAGCCCCACGCGGGATTACGAGCAGTACTTC	CASSPTRDYEQYF
-	-	TRBV27	TRBJ2-7	TGTGCCAGCAGTTTTGGCTTAACCTACGAGCAGTACTTC	CASSFGLTYEQYF
-	-	TRBV18	TRBJ1-3	TGTGCCAGCTCACCAGAGACAGTAGGCTTTGGAAACACCATATATTTT	CASSPETVGFGNTIYF
-	-	TRBV6-5	TRBJ2-5	TGTGCCAGCAGTTACACCAGGTTAGAGACCCAGTACTTC	CASSYTRLETQYF
TRBD2	-	TRBV5-1	TRBJ2-7	TGCGCCAGCAGCGACGGGACTAGCGGAGGGATCTACTCCTACGAGCAGTACTTC	CASSDGTSGGIYSYEQYF
-	-	TRBV7-3	TRBJ2-2	TGTGCCAGCAGCCAACCAGGGGAGAACACCGGGGAGCTGTTTTTT	CASSQPGENTGELFF
-	-	TRBV4-1	TRBJ1-2	TGCGCCAGCAGCCAAGAAAAGTTTCAGTGGGGGAATGGCTACACCTTC	CASSQEKFQWGNGYTF
-	-	TRBV29-1	TRBJ1-4	TGCAGCGTCGACGGGGGGATGGGGGAAAAACTGTTTTTT	CSVDGGMGEKLFF
-	-	TRBV6-6	TRBJ1-6	TGTGCCAGCAGCTTGCGGGACCCGCTGTATAATTCACCCCTCCACTTT	CASSLRDPLYNSPLHF
-	once	TRBV5-6	TRBJ1-1	TGTGCCAGCAGCTTGGCGAACACTGAAGCTTTCTTT	CASSLANTEAFF
TRBD2	-	TRBV7-8	TRBJ2-3	TGTGCCAGCAGCCCACCTAGGGCTAGCGGGGGAACAGATACGCAGTATTTT	CASSPPRASGGTDTQYF
-	-	TRBV30	TRBJ2-3	TGTGCCTGGAGTCCCTTTCCCCCAGATACGCAGTATTTT	CAWSPFPPDTQYF
TRBD2	-	TRBV7-2	TRBJ2-3	TGTGCCAGCAGCCCGGGGACTAGCGGGAGGGTTTCTACAGATACGCAGTATTTT	CASSPGTSGRVSTDTQYF
-	-	TRBV2	TRBJ2-3	TGTGCCAGCAGTGACCTAACAGATACGCAGTATTTT	CASSDLTDTQYF
TRBD2	-	TRBV5-4	TRBJ2-1	TGTGCCAGCAGCCCTCGTGGGAGGGTGCCTAATGAGCAGTTCTTC	CASSPRGRVPNEQFF
TRBD1	-	TRBV19	TRBJ1-1	TGTGCCAGTAGCTGGGACAGGGGGAACACTGAAGCTTTCTTT	CASSWDRGNTEAFF
TRBD1	-	TRBV4-1	TRBJ2-7	TGCGCCAGCAGCCAGAGCCCCGGGACAGGGGTGCGCGAGCAGTACTTC	CASSQSPGTGVREQYF
TRBD1	-	TRBV9	TRBJ2-5	TGTGCCAGCAGCGGGAGGACAGGGCAAGAGACCCAGTACTTC	CASSGRTGQETQYF
-	few	TRBV27	TRBJ1-5	TGTGCCAGCAGTGACACCAATCAGCCCCAGCATTTT	CASSDTNQPQHF
-	-	TRBV5-4	TRBJ1-1	TGTGCCAGCAGCCCCGACACTATCACTGAAGCTTTCTTT	CASSPDTITEAFF
TRBD2	once	TRBV27	TRBJ2-1	TGTGCCAGCAGTTCGGAACTAGCGGGAGCAAATGAGCAGTTCTTC	CASSSELAGANEQFF
TRBD1	few	TRBV5-3	TRBJ2-7	TGTGCCAGAAGCTCACTAGGACAGGGTGTGGGCGAGCAGTACTTC	CARSSLGQGVGEQYF
-	-	TRBV6-1	TRBJ2-2	TGTGCCAGCAGCGAGGGGGCCGGGGAGCTGTTTTTT	CASSEGAGELFF
TRBD1	-	TRBV6-1	TRBJ1-6	TGTGCCAGCGGGGTGGGGACAGGGCATTCACCCCTCCACTTT	CASGVGTGHSPLHF
-	-	TRBV21-1	TRBJ2-7	TGTGCCAGGGCCGGACAGGGGGCCTACGAGCAGTACTTC	CARAGQGAYEQYF
-	-	TRBV20-1	TRBJ2-1	TGCAGTGCTAGAGTGGCCTACGAGCAGTTCTTC	CSARVAYEQFF
TRBD2	few	TRBV4-3	TRBJ2-2	TGCGCCAGCAGCCAAGACCTAGCGGTACACACCGGGGAGCTGTTTTTT	CASSQDLAVHTGELFF
-	-	TRBV6-1	TRBJ1-5	TGTGCCAGCAGGGAACGACATACGTCTTATAGCAATCAGCCCCAGCATTTT	CASRERHTSYSNQPQHF
-	-	TRBV5-1	TRBJ2-1	TGCGCCAGCAGCTTGGCGACAAGCTCCTACAATGAGCAGTTCTTC	CASSLATSSYNEQFF
-	-	TRBV9	TRBJ1-1	TGTGCCAGCAGCCCCCGCCCGCCGATAGAGAACACTGAAGCTTTCTTT	CASSPRPPIENTEAFF
-	-	TRBV5-1	TRBJ2-7	TGCGCCAGCAGCCTGTCCCCCTACGAGCAGTACTTC	CASSLSPYEQYF
-	once	TRBV10-3	TRBJ2-7	TGTGCCATCAGTGAGTCAGGAGGATACGAGCAGTACTTC	CAISESGGYEQYF
TRBD1	-	TRBV13	TRBJ1-2	TGTGCCAGCAGCTTAGGAAATACCGGGACAGCTCCCTATGGCTACACCTTC	CASSLGNTGTAPYGYTF
-	-	TRBV19	TRBJ1-2	TGTGCCAGTAGTATCGGAGGGACTAAGGACTATGGCTACACCTTC	CASSIGGTKDYGYTF
-	-	TRBV7-9	TRBJ2-1	TGTGCCAGCGCAGCCGCCCCCCGGGGGATCAATGAGCAGTTCTTC	CASAAAPRGINEQFF
TRBD1	-	TRBV5-1	TRBJ2-7	TGCGCCAGCAGCCCAACCCGGGACAGTCTATCCTACGAGCAGTACTTC	CASSPTRDSLSYEQYF